This T cell receptor beta chain was sequenced in a study of blood T cells in healthy people across ages. Study at large: T cells yielded about one barcoded beta molecule per two cells through template switching. Study-wide results and caveats: There were more naive CD4+ cells and higher diversity in long-lived donors than in aged donors.

Trimming left V 1 base short and J 3 bases short, with 13 bases between. The CDR3 contains 15 residues. Germline lookup yields CDR1 SGHVS and CDR2 FNYEAQ. The study isolated at least 6.5 million PBMCs from each sample. On this clonotype itself: The target antigen is unknown.

The use of a sample-barcoded 5' primer and a J-beta primer mix characterized a second PCR of roughly 6 to 11 cycles. Via MiXCR, TCRdb re-called the 5' RACE reads, giving one row per CDR3 protein. The sample lists some 1.4 million distinct CDR3 sequences; about 43% were seen once. The rearrangement uses TRBV7-6 and TRBJ2-7; maybe TRBD2 (5 bases). This TCR was sampled from a woman aged 18 to 35 in good health. Sequencing was performed on blood. CDR3 sequence: CASSLESEGIYEQYF. The CDR3 coding sequence is TGTGCCAGCAGCTTAGAGAGCGAGGGCATCTACGAGCAGTACTTC.